Presented here are 24 T cell receptor beta chains from one specimen sequenced in a study of blood T cells in healthy people across ages (dated by TCRdb to the mid-2010s). Library preparation was by 5' RACE. The sequencer listed for this sample is Illumina HiSeq 2500. A second PCR of about 7 to 12 cycles was performed with a sample-barcoded 5' primer and a J-beta primer mix. Clones were called with MiXCR by TCRdb after fastp trimmed the public reads at Q25, and only in-frame beta chains were retained. Every CDR3 protein is listed once, alongside the most common genes and DNA of its rows. Within this sample are over 1,200,000 distinct CDR3 sequences, with roughly 60% of them counted one time only. In total, the top ten clones hold under 8.5% of the sample. Input material: blood. Every receptor here comes from a young man in good health.

The chain links TRBV24-1 to TRBJ2-3, with 7 bases matching TRBD1. In germline, CDR1 is KGHDR, CDR2 SFDVKD. The CDR3 sequence is 16 residues long. V was clipped by 2 bases and J by 3 bases; unmatched bases: 7. DNA for the CDR3: TGTGCCACCAGTGATTCAAACGACAGGGTAACAGATACGCAGTATTTT. Translating it yields CATSDSNDRVTDTQYF.

J is TRBJ2-2 and V is TRBV7-6; 14 bases match TRBD2. The CDR3 has 19 residues. V was pared by 1 base and J by 4 bases, with 8 bases of the junction left unmatched. Germline assignment: CDR1 SGHVS and CDR2 FNYEAQ. CDR3 in amino acids: CASSLDRLAGGRSTGELFF. The CDR3 coding sequence is TGTGCCAGCAGCTTAGATCGACTAGCGGGGGGGCGTAGCACCGGGGAGCTGTTTTTT.

The V and J genes are TRBV4-2 and TRBJ1-4, with 7 bases fitting TRBD1. Per the germline V gene, CDR1 is LGHNA and CDR2 is YNFKEQ. With 0 bases clipped from V and 8 bases from J, the junction kept 9 bases outside the gene matches. The CDR3 covers 16 residues. Here the CDR3 DNA reads TGTGCCAGCAGCCAAGACCCGAGACAGGGTCCGGAAAAACTGTTTTTT. It encodes CASSQDPRQGPEKLFF.

Only one count was recorded for this clonotype. The CDR3 DNA sequence: TGTGCCAATACTAGCTCCTACGAGCAGTACTTC. It yields the protein CANTSSYEQYF. This chain joins TRBV12-3 or TRBV12-4 and TRBJ2-7, with a possible D match to TRBD2 (5 bases). The ends were cut back, 10 bases at V and 0 bases at J, with 7 bases in the middle. CDR3 length: 11 amino acids.

The chain uses TRBV7-9 and TRBJ2-7; D gene ambiguous. V shed 5 bases and J shed 5 bases, with 7 bases lying between them. The CDR3 runs to 11 residues. The V gene's germline CDR1 is SEHNR and CDR2 FQNEAQ (reference sequence). CDR3 residues: CASSPADEQYF. CDR3 bases: TGTGCCAGCAGCCCGGCCGACGAGCAGTACTTC.

The sample holds a few counts of this clonotype. The J gene is TRBJ2-5, the V gene TRBV29-1; 7 bases agree with TRBD1. V was pared by 3 bases and J by 5 bases, with 3 bases of the junction left unmatched. The CDR3 sequence is 12 residues long. Germline V lookup: CDR1 SQVTM, CDR2 ANQGSEA. This CDR3 is CSVDVTGETQYF. The CDR3 DNA is TGCAGCGTTGACGTGACAGGGGAGACCCAGTACTTC. The entire variable domain, with the rest obtained from reference TRBV29-1 and TRBJ2-5, is as follows: SAVISQKPSRDICQRGTSLTIQCQVDSQVTMMFWYRQQPGQSLTLIATANQGSEATYESGFVIDKFPISRPNLTFSTLTVSNMSPEDSSIYLCSVDVTGETQYFGPGTRLLVL.

This clonotype was seen just once. The V call is TRBV20-1, the J call TRBJ2-7; TRBD1 might be the D (6 bases). Germline CDR1 is DFQATT and CDR2 is SNEGSKA (reference sequence). The germline V and J ends were trimmed by 3 bases and 0 bases, with 18 bases remaining between them. This CDR3 is 16 amino acids long. The CDR3 here is CSASSSGQDSSYEQYF. The DNA of the CDR3 is TGCAGTGCTAGTTCTTCCGGCCAGGACAGCTCCTACGAGCAGTACTTC.

This clonotype was counted only a few times. The chain combines TRBV11-2 with TRBJ1-6; 7 bases are shared with TRBD1. J was trimmed by 10 bases and V by 5 bases; bases with no gene match: 14. Germline assignment: CDR1 SGHAT and CDR2 FQNNGV. This CDR3 has 16 residues. The CDR3 sequence is CASSTFPQGGRSPLHF. The CDR3 DNA reads TGTGCCAGCAGCACCTTCCCCCAAGGGGGCAGGTCACCCCTCCACTTT.

The chain couples TRBV2 to TRBJ2-4; D gene unclear. The DNA matches TRBJ2-7 better at its end, which makes the J call doubtful. CDR3 length equals 14 residues. The germline V gene has CDR1 SNHLY and CDR2 FYNNEI. CDR3 residues: CASSEGPWAYEQYF. The DNA for the CDR3 is TGTGCCAGCAGTGAAGGGCCATGGGCCTACGAGCAGTACTTC.

J is TRBJ2-1 and V is TRBV20-1; TRBD2 matches 7 bases. The CDR3 length is 14 residues. Unmatched junction bases numbered 9, after V lost 5 bases and J lost 5 bases. CDR1 is DFQATT and CDR2 is SNEGSKA in the germline V gene (reference sequence). The CDR3 protein is CSAAPGTTDNEQFF. The CDR3 coding sequence is TGCAGTGCTGCTCCCGGGACTACAGACAATGAGCAGTTCTTC.

The chain couples TRBV3-1 to TRBJ2-2, with D tentatively TRBD2 (6 bases). Trimming stripped 1 base from V and 6 bases from J, with 12 bases between. The CDR3 has 15 residues. Germline assignment: CDR1 LGHDT and CDR2 YNNKEL (reference sequence). The CDR3 here is CASSQGLDGAGELFF. The CDR3, as DNA: TGTGCCAGCAGCCAAGGACTAGACGGGGCCGGGGAGCTGTTTTTT.

This clonotype showed up just a few times. The chain is built from TRBV4-1 and TRBJ2-2, with D perhaps assigned TRBD1 or TRBD2 (5 bases each). V gave up 4 bases and J gave up 7 bases, with 16 bases separating them. Looked up from germline, CDR1 is MGHRA and CDR2 is YSYEKL. The CDR3 is made up of 15 amino acids. DNA of the CDR3: TGCGCCAGCAGCCCCCCCGGGGCGTCTGGCGGGGAGCTGTTTTTT. This translates into CASSPPGASGGELFF.

The rearrangement joins TRBV6-2 or TRBV6-3 to TRBJ2-1; 11 bases are shared with TRBD1. From germline, CDR1 is MNHEY and CDR2 SVGEGT. The V gene end was trimmed by 4 bases and the J gene end by 7 bases; junction bases not matched to a gene: 9. The CDR3 spans 16 residues. CDR3 amino acids: CASSSAGTGGLNEQFF. In DNA, the CDR3 is TGTGCCAGCAGTTCGGCCGGGACAGGGGGTTTGAATGAGCAGTTCTTC.

V is TRBV7-2 and J is TRBJ2-5, with no clear D. Per germline, CDR1 SGHTA and CDR2 FQGNSA. This CDR3 comprises 15 residues. With 1 base removed from V and 4 bases from J, the gap between germline ends came to 13 bases. For the CDR3, the DNA is TGTGCCAGCAGCTTAGGGTTCCTGGATATAGAGACCCAGTACTTC. Amino acids: CASSLGFLDIETQYF.

V and J are TRBV6-2 or TRBV6-3 and TRBJ2-4; possible D gene TRBD2, 5 bases. The V gene's germline CDR1 is MNHEY and CDR2 SVGEGT. This CDR3 region has 15 residues. Trimming took 6 bases from V and 3 from J, leaving 15 bases between them. The chain's CDR3 is CASRGDAWGKNIQYF. The CDR3, as DNA: TGTGCCAGCAGGGGAGATGCTTGGGGCAAAAACATTCAGTACTTC.

Details on this clonotype: The junction and the germline gene differ at one end; a read error may be behind it. The chain has TRBV9 and TRBJ1-2, with a weak D call TRBD1 (5 bases). The CDR3 contains 12 residues. Looked up from germline, CDR1 is SGDLS and CDR2 is YYNGEE. The CDR3 sequence: CTSNPGEYGYTF. For the CDR3, the DNA is TGTACCAGCAACCCGGGGGAGTATGGCTACACCTTC. Using reference TRBV9 and TRBJ1-2 for the parts outside the CDR3, the full variable domain is DSGVTQTPKHLITATGQRVTLRCSPRSGDLSVYWYQQSLDQGLQFLIQYYNGEERAKGNILERFSAQQFPDLHSELNLSSLELGDSALYFCTSNPGEYGYTFGSGTRLTVV.

V usage is TRBV6-1 and J usage is TRBJ1-5, with 11 nucleotides matching TRBD1. The CDR3 is 15 amino acids. The V segment lost 5 bases and the J segment 9 bases; nucleotides outside the gene matches: 9. The germline CDR1 and CDR2 sequences are MNHNS and SASEGT. The CDR3 bases are TGTGCCAGCAGTTCCCCGGGACAGGGGGTCTGGCCCCAGCATTTT. It specifies CASSSPGQGVWPQHF.

The chain has TRBV7-2 and TRBJ2-1; TRBD1 is a possible D gene (6 bases). From germline, CDR1 is SGHTA and CDR2 FQGNSA. Trimming stripped 5 bases from V and 0 bases from J, with 14 bases between. CDR3 length: 16 residues. The CDR3 DNA reads TGTGCCAGCAGCCAGATCGGGACACACTCCTACAATGAGCAGTTCTTC. The encoded protein is CASSQIGTHSYNEQFF. The variable domain in full, with the rest retrieved from reference TRBV7-2 and TRBJ2-1, is GAGVSQSPSNKVTEKGKDVELRCDPISGHTALYWYRQSLGQGLEFLIYFQGNSAPDKSGLPSDRFSAERTGGSVSTLTIQRTQQEDSAVYLCASSQIGTHSYNEQFFGPGTRLTVL.

The chain joins TRBV3-1 to TRBJ2-7, with 7 positions matching TRBD1. J was trimmed by 5 bases and V by 2 bases; bases with no gene match: 9. CDR1 LGHDT and CDR2 YNNKEL come from the germline V gene (reference sequence). The CDR3 has 15 amino acids. The CDR3 DNA follows: TGTGCCAGCAGCCAATTGTCCACAGGGGCTGACGAGCAGTACTTC. Protein sequence: CASSQLSTGADEQYF.

This clonotype has a handful of counts. V is TRBV4-3 and J is TRBJ2-3; D is uncertain. The V gene's germline CDR1 is LGHNA and CDR2 YSLEER. The CDR3 is 14 residues long. The ends were cut back, 0 bases at V and 8 bases at J, with 12 bases in the middle. CDR3 in amino acids: CASSQDGLRSTQYF. The CDR3 nucleotides read TGCGCCAGCAGCCAAGATGGGTTGCGTAGTACGCAGTATTTT.

The V gene is TRBV27, the J gene TRBJ2-7; possibly TRBD1 or TRBD2 for D (5 bases each). CDR1 and CDR2 (germline): MNHEY, SMNVEV (reference sequence). The V end lost 5 bases, the J end lost 1 base, and 18 bases lay between the germline ends. The CDR3 has 16 amino acids. In nucleotides, the CDR3 is TGTGCCAGCAGTGAAGCGCGGCTGGGGGTATCCTACGAGCAGTACTTC. It is translated as CASSEARLGVSYEQYF.

This clonotype was detected a few times. The CDR3 sequence is CATSREGGFRDRESIQYF. CDR3 bases: TGTGCCACCAGCAGAGAAGGGGGATTCCGGGACAGGGAAAGCATTCAGTACTTC. The chain joins TRBV15 to TRBJ2-4; 9 nucleotides match TRBD1. J lost 9 bases, V lost 0 bases, and 15 bases had no gene match. Germline V gene lookup returns CDR1 LNHNV and CDR2 YYDKDF (reference sequence). The CDR3 has 18 amino acids.

The sample holds a few counts of this clonotype. The V and J genes are TRBV20-1 and TRBJ1-5; the match to TRBD1 covers 11 bases. The V segment lost 4 bases and the J segment 7 bases; nucleotides outside the gene matches: 9. CDR1 is DFQATT, CDR2 SNEGSKA, per germline (reference sequence). CDR3 length equals 15 residues. The CDR3 loop reads CSATSEGQGDQPQHF. CDR3 nucleotide sequence: TGCAGTGCTACCTCCGAGGGACAGGGGGACCAGCCCCAGCATTTT.

This clonotype came up a few times. The gene calls are TRBV7-9 and TRBJ1-6; TRBD1 matches at 7 bases. This CDR3 comprises 14 residues. With V trimmed by 4 bases and J by 8 bases, 5 bases remained unmatched. The germline V gene has CDR1 SEHNR and CDR2 FQNEAQ (reference sequence). The CDR3 coding sequence is TGTGCCAGCAGCTCACGACAGGGTTATTCACCCCTCCACTTT. Translating it yields CASSSRQGYSPLHF.